Listed here is a single T cell receptor (beta chain). Deletions cut 6 bases from V and 0 bases from J, with 6 bases between. This CDR3 is built from 13 residues. Germline V gene data show CDR1 as MNHEY and CDR2 as SVGAGI. The source of the sample is a study of blood T cell repertoires in COVID-19. Study information: Spain, Italy and the United States supplied samples that represented acute and convalescent COVID-19. PBMCs, B-cell-depleted T cells, or T cells were the source of the cDNA or gDNA that made up the material.

Authors' methods: Researchers report that nucleated cell counts were estimated from reference gene primer amplification. TCRdb keeps only in-frame clones here, not all; method: immunoSEQ multiplex PCR. The DNA gave D and trimming, while V, J and clone size come from that table. The profile shows 50,000 to 65,000 clones, about four fifths of them singletons. The sequencing sample was made of peripheral blood. The chain recombines TRBV6-5 with TRBJ1-5; D is undetermined. The clonotype originates from a woman between 55 and 75 years old with acute or convalescent COVID-19. CDR3 sequence: CASSQNSNQPQHF. CDR3 nucleotide sequence: TGTGCCAGCAGCCAGAATAGCAATCAGCCCCAGCATTTT.